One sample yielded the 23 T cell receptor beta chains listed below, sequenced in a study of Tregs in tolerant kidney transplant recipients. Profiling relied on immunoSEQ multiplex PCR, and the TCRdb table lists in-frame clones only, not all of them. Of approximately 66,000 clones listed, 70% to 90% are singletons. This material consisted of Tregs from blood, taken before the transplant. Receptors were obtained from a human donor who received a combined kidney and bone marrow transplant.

The CDR3 is CASSLFGGGTGELFF. DNA of the CDR3: TGTGCCAGCAGCTTGTTTGGGGGCGGCACCGGGGAGCTGTTTTTT. The gene calls are TRBV11-2 and TRBJ2-2; D perhaps matches TRBD1 (6 bases). The length of the CDR3 is 15 residues. V lost 3 bases to trimming and J lost 4 bases, with 12 bases between them. In germline, CDR1 is SGHAT, CDR2 FQNNGV.

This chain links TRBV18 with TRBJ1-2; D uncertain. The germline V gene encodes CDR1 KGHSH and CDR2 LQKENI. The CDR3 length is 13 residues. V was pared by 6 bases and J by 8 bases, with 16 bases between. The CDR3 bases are TGTGCCAGCTCCCCCGACCCTGGGGAGGGCTACACCTTC. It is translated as CASSPDPGEGYTF.

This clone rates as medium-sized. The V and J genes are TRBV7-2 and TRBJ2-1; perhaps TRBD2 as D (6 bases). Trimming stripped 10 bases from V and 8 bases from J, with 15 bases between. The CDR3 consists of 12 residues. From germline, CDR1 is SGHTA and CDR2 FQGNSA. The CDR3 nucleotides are TGTGCCATCGAAGGGACGGGGGATGAGCAGTTCTTC. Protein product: CAIEGTGDEQFF. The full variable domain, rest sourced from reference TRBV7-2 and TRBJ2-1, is GAGVSQSPSNKVTEKGKDVELRCDPISGHTALYWYRQSLGQGLEFLIYFQGNSAPDKSGLPSDRFSAERTGGSVSTLTIQRTQQEDSAVYLCAIEGTGDEQFFGPGTRLTVL.

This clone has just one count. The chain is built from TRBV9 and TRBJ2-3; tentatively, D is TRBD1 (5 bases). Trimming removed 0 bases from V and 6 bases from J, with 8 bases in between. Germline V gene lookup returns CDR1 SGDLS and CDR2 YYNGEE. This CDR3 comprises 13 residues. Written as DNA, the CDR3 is TGTGCCAGCAGCGTAGATAGGGGTGATACGCAGTATTTT. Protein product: CASSVDRGDTQYF.

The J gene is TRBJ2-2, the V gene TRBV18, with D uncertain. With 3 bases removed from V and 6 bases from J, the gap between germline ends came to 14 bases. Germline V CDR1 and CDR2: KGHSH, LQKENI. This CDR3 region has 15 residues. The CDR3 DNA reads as TGTGCCAGCTCACCGGGGTCACGCCCGGCCGGGGAGCTGTTTTTT. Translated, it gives CASSPGSRPAGELFF.

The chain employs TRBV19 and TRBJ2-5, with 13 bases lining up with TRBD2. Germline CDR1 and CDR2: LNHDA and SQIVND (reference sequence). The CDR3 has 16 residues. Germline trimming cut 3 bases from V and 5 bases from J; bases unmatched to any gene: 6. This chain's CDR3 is CASSIGTSGNMETQYF. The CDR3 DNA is TGTGCCAGTAGTATTGGGACTAGCGGGAACATGGAGACCCAGTACTTC.

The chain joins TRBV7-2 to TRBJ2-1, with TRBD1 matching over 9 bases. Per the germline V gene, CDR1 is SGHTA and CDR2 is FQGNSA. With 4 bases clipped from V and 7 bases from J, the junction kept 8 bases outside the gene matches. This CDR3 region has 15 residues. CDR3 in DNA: TGTGCCAGCAGCTCCCCCGGGACAGGGAGGAATGAGCAGTTCTTC. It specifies CASSSPGTGRNEQFF.

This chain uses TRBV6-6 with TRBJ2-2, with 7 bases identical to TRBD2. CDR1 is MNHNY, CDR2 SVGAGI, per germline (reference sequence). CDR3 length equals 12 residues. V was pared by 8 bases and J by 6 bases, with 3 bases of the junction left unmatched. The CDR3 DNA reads TGTGCCAGCGAGCGGGGATCCGGGGAGCTGTTTTTT. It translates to CASERGSGELFF.

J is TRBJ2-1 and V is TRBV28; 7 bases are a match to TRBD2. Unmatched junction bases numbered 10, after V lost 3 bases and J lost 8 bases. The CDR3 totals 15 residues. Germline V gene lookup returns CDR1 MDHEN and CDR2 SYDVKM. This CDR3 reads CASSFRGRASDEQFF. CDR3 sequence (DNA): TGTGCCAGCAGTTTTCGGGGGAGGGCTTCGGATGAGCAGTTCTTC.

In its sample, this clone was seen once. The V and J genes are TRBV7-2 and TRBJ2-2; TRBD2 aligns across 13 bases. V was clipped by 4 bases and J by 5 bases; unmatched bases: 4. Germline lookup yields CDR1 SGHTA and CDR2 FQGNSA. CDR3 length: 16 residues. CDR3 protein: CASSSRTSGSTGELFF. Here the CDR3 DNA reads TGTGCCAGCAGCTCCCGGACTAGCGGGAGTACCGGGGAGCTGTTTTTT. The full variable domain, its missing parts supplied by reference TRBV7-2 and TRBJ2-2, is GAGVSQSPSNKVTEKGKDVELRCDPISGHTALYWYRQSLGQGLEFLIYFQGNSAPDKSGLPSDRFSAERTGGSVSTLTIQRTQQEDSAVYLCASSSRTSGSTGELFFGEGSRLTVL.

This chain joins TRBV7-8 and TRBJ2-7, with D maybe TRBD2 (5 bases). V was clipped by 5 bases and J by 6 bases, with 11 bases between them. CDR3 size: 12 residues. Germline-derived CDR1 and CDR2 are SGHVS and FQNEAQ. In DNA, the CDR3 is TGTGCCAGCAGCCACCCTCGGGGCGAGCAGTACTTC. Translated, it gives CASSHPRGEQYF. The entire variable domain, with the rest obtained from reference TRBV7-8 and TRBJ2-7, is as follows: GAGVSQSPRYKVAKRGQDVALRCDPISGHVSLFWYQQALGQGPEFLTYFQNEAQLDKSGLPSDRFFAERPEGSVSTLKIQRTQQEDSAVYLCASSHPRGEQYFGPGTRLTVT.

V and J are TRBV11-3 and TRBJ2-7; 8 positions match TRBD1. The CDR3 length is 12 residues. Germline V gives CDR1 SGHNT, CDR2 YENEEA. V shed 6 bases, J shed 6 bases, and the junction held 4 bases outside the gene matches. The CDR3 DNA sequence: TGTGCCAGCAGTTTTACAGGGGGCGAGCAGTACTTC. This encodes CASSFTGGEQYF.

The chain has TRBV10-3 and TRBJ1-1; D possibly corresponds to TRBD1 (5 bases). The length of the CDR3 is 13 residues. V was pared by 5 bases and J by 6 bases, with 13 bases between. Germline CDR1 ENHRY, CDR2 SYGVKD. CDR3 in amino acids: CAISPATGAEAFF. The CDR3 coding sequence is TGTGCCATCAGTCCCGCCACGGGGGCTGAAGCTTTCTTT.

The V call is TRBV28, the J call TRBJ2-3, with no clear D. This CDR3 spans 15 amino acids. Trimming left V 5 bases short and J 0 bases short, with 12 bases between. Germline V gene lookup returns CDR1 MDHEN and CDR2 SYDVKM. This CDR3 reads CASSIKLSSTDTQYF. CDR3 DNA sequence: TGTGCCAGCAGTATCAAATTATCTAGCACAGATACGCAGTATTTT. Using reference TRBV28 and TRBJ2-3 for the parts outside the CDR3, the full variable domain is DVKVTQSSRYLVKRTGEKVFLECVQDMDHENMFWYRQDPGLGLRLIYFSYDVKMKEKGDIPEGYSVSREKKERFSLILESASTNQTSMYLCASSIKLSSTDTQYFGPGTRLTVL.

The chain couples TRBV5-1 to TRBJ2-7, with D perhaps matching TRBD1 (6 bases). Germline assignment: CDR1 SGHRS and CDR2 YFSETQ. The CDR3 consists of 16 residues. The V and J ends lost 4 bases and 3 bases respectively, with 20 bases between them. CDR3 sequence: CASSPTPTGSGYEQYF. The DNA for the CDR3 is TGCGCCAGCAGCCCGACGCCCACAGGGTCGGGCTACGAGCAGTACTTC.

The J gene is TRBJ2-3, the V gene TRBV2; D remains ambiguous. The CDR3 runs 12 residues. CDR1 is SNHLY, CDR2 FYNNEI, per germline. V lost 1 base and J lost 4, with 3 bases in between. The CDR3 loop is CASSEVPDTQYF. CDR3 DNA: TGTGCCAGCAGTGAAGTCCCAGATACGCAGTATTTT.

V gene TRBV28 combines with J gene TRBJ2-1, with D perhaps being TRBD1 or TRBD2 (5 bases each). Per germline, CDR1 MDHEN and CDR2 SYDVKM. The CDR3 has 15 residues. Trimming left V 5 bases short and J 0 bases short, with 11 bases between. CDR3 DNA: TGTGCCAGCAGTCTCGGGACGACCTCCTACAATGAGCAGTTCTTC. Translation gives CASSLGTTSYNEQFF.

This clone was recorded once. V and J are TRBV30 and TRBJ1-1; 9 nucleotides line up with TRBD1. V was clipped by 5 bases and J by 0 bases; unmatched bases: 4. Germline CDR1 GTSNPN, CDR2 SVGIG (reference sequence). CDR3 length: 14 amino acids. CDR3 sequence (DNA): TGTGCCTGGGGGACAGGGCACGTGAACACTGAAGCTTTCTTT. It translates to CAWGTGHVNTEAFF.

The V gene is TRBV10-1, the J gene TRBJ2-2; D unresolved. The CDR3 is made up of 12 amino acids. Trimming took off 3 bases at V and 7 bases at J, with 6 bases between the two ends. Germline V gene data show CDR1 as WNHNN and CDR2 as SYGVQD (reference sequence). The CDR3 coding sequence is TGCGCCAGCAGTGATTTTAACGGGGAGCTGTTTTTT. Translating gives CASSDFNGELFF.

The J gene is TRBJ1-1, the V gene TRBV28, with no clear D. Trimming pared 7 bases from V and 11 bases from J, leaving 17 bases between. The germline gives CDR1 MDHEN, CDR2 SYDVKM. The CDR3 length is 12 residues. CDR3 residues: CASISTISGAFF. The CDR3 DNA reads TGTGCCAGCATCTCAACGATTTCGGGTGCTTTCTTT.

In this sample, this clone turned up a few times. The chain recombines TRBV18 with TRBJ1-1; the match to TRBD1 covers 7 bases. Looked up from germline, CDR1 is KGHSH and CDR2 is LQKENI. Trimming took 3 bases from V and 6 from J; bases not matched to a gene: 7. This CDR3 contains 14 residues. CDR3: CASSPPDRIPEAFF. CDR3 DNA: TGTGCCAGCTCACCCCCGGACAGGATCCCTGAAGCTTTCTTT.

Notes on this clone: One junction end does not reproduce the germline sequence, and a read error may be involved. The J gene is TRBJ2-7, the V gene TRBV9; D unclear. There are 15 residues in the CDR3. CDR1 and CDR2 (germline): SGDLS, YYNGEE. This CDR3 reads CASSATDNRYYGQYF. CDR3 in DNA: TGTGCCAGCAGCGCCACAGACAACAGATACTACGGGCAGTACTTC.

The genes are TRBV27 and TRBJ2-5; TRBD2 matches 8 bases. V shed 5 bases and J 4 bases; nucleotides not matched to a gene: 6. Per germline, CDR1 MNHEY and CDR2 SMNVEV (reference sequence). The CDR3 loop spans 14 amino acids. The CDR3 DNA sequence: TGTGCCAGCAGTCCGCGGACTAGCCGAGAGACCCAGTACTTC. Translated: CASSPRTSRETQYF.